This T cell receptor beta chain was observed in a study of long-term antiretroviral therapy in people with HIV. With 1 base removed from V and 5 bases from J, the gap between germline ends came to 8 bases. The length of the CDR3 is 13 residues. Looked up from germline, CDR1 is MNHNS and CDR2 is SASEGT. Study-wide points: Unavailable data included ART adherence, viral resistance and therapy changes (switches in treatment). Diversity went up after ART and still fell short of transplant donor controls.

Version v3.0 of the immunoSEQ assay ran at survey level. Profiled with immunoSEQ multiplex PCR; TCRdb holds only in-frame clones, not every one. The sample holds tens of thousands of clones, approximately 90% seen once. As concerns this clone: The antigen is not known.

This TCR came from a woman aged 25 to 39 with HIV. The genes are TRBV6-1 and TRBJ2-5; no definite D call. The sequenced sample was unsorted PBMCs, obtained 1.8 years before starting antiretroviral therapy. The CDR3 protein is CASSEGPRETQYF. The CDR3 nucleotides read TGTGCCAGCAGTGAAGGACCGAGGGAGACCCAGTACTTC.